The source of this T cell receptor beta chain is a study of PD-1 blockade in classical Hodgkin lymphoma. Some clones are missing from TCRdb's copy, which holds only in-frame ones; the method was immunoSEQ multiplex PCR. This sample has around 53,000 clones; about 76% occur once, and the top ten carry approximately 12%. Described time point: cycle 4 day 1 (C4D1), after less than 7 weeks of nivolumab. No patient escaped relapse after autologous stem cell transplantation, and brentuximab vedotin exposure varied. Trimming took off 0 bases at V and 5 bases at J, with 10 bases between the two ends. There are 14 residues in the CDR3. Looked up from germline, CDR1 is MNHNY and CDR2 is SVGAGI (reference sequence).

This chain links TRBV6-6 with TRBJ2-5; D not resolved. This TCR was recovered from a human donor with classical Hodgkin lymphoma. The source was peripheral blood mononuclear cells (PBMCs), collected before the fourth cycle of nivolumab. The CDR3 bases are TGTGCCAGCAGTTACTCGACCCCGTCGGAGACCCAGTACTTC. This codes for CASSYSTPSETQYF.